These T cell receptor beta chains were read from a single sample in a study of T-cell reconstitution after alpha-beta-depleted transplantation in children. One entry per CDR3 protein results from TCRdb running MiXCR on the PCR reads. The table lists approximately 490,000 distinct CDR3 sequences, roughly a tenth of them singletons. The source material was PBMCs, sampled before TCRalphabeta/CD19-depleted stem cell transplant. These receptors all stem from a child aged 2 to 9 with inherited bone marrow failure, due to receive a stem cell transplant. The CDR3 runs from the conserved cysteine through the conserved F or W. Fields, in order: V gene, clone size, D gene, J gene, CDR3 DNA, CDR3 protein. The D gene is left open where the match is weak. Rows may omit the clone size; those that give it use once, few, many or a size class.

>TRBV4-1|many|-|TRBJ2-7
TGCGCCAGCAGCCAAGGTCGAGCGAACCTCTACGAGCAGTACTTC
CASSQGRANLYEQYF
>TRBV6-5|many|TRBD1|TRBJ2-1
TGTGCCAGCAGTTACTGGACAGGGGGCGGTGGGGATGAGCAGTTCTTC
CASSYWTGGGGDEQFF
>TRBV6-2/TRBV6-3|once|TRBD2|TRBJ2-5
TGTGCCAGCAGTTATCCTAGCGGGAGGCAACAAGAGACCCAGTACTTC
CASSYPSGRQQETQYF
>TRBV11-2|-|TRBD1|TRBJ1-2
TGTGCCAGCAGCTCCGGCCCAGGGACAGGAGGCTACACCTTC
CASSSGPGTGGYTF
>TRBV10-3|many|-|TRBJ1-2
TGTGCCATCAGTGAGTCATACGGGTCCTATGGCTACACCTTC
CAISESYGSYGYTF
>TRBV6-2/TRBV6-3|many|-|TRBJ2-7
TGTGCCAGCTCCATCAGGGGAGGCGAGCAGTACTTC
CASSIRGGEQYF
>TRBV20-1|few|-|TRBJ2-2
TGCAGTGCTAACCTATGGGGGGCAGCTTCGAACACCGGGGAGCTGTTTTTT
CSANLWGAASNTGELFF
>TRBV28|-|-|TRBJ1-5
TGTGCCAGCAGTCCCCTTGGGGGCGACAATCAGCCCCAGCATTTT
CASSPLGGDNQPQHF
>TRBV27|many|TRBD2|TRBJ2-7
TGTGCCAGCAGTTTATCGAGGGGAGGGTACGAGCAGTACTTC
CASSLSRGGYEQYF
>TRBV19|many|-|TRBJ1-1
TGTGCCAGTAGTATAGATCCGGGATTGCACACTGAAGCTTTCTTT
CASSIDPGLHTEAFF
>TRBV29-1|many|-|TRBJ2-1
TGCAGCGCCCTTTCTAGCTGGAGCTCCTACAATGAGCAGTTCTTC
CSALSSWSSYNEQFF
>TRBV2|-|-|TRBJ1-6
TGTGCCAGCAGAAAAGAGACGACAGATAATTCACCCCTCCACTTT
CASRKETTDNSPLHF
>TRBV7-2|few|TRBD2|TRBJ2-7
TGTGCCAGCAGCTTCGGGACTAGCGGCCACGAGCAGTACTTC
CASSFGTSGHEQYF